This TCR beta chain was profiled in a study of cytomegalovirus exposure and HLA in healthy donors. The study, taken as a whole, reports: Highest at DRB1 and lowest at HLA-C, TCR association rates differed among HLA loci in a later analysis. Serostatus for CMV was the only available immune exposure information.

Germline CDR1 MDHEN, CDR2 SYDVKM. V was cut by 3 bases and J by 3 bases, with 8 bases left in between. The CDR3 runs to 13 residues. About this clone itself: Its matching antigen is unknown.

Primers: 60 Vbeta forward and 13 Jbeta reverse. Original methodology: Unique TCR beta chains numbered around 80 million in a later analysis, with roughly 11 million shared. Data came from immunoSEQ multiplex PCR; TCRdb stores just in-frame clones and leaves some out. The V and J calls and clone size were taken over from that table, and D and trimming were inferred from the DNA. This repertoire shows about 120,000 clones, 66% found once; its top ten account for about 1.5%. The clonotype originates from a young man in good health and CMV-seronegative. The sequenced sample was PBMCs. The chain uses TRBV28 and TRBJ1-2; D uncertain. CDR3 DNA: TGTGCCAGCAGTTTCTCTTCGGACTATGGCTACACCTTC. This encodes CASSFSSDYGYTF.